Described below is a single T cell receptor (beta chain) sequence and its context. Its antigen is still unknown. No much larger clonotype is one base removed from it; base qualities were not supplied. These data come from a study of blood T cell repertoires in COVID-19 (dated by TCRdb to 2020 to 2021). A note on the overall study: The collaborator samples originated in the United States, Italy and Spain and spanned the acute and convalescent phases of COVID-19. Sample metadata almost always included a de-identified subject ID, COVID-19 status, age in years and sex. The dataset comprised deeply sampled blood TCRbeta repertoires from subjects exposed to, actively infected with, or recovered from COVID-19. Where HLA class I and class II types were available, the types were taken from metadata supplied by the sample provider, not from assay-based typing. The repertoires were made available in a free public database intended to serve as a resource for research on the immune response to SARS-CoV-2. The prospective study material was composed of cDNA or gDNA derived from T cells, B-cell-depleted T cells, or PBMCs. The samples were drawn from the first 160 participants of the ongoing ImmuneRACE study and from under 1,500 subjects provided by 6 global collaborators. Here is what the overall study found, with its caveats: The amount of clinical and demographic metadata varied by source and participant and was provided uncurated.

In Seattle, one collaborating source enrolled patients while the infection was active and tracked those patients longitudinally over the course of disease. Collaborating institutions collected whole blood in K2EDTA tubes following their own protocols. For TCRbeta analysis, collaborators shipped samples in one of three forms: frozen whole blood, isolated PBMCs, or DNA extracted from either of those sample types. TCRbeta CDR3 regions were amplified from genomic DNA by means of the immunoSEQ Assay, a bias-controlled multiplex PCR. Turning to the authors' computational methods: The number of nucleated cells in each sample was estimated by amplification of reference gene primers within the assay. To quantify the absolute abundance of each unique TCRbeta CDR3 rearrangement, sequence reads were collapsed and filtered. For each sample, productive Simpson clonality was calculated as the square root of Simpson's diversity index across productive rearrangements. TCRdb took over this immuneACCESS table, retaining in-frame rearrangements with V and J assigned. Such tables are incomplete; in checked studies, under half of the missing clones stem from an unresolved V gene, and the remainder is unexplained. V, J and clone size are those of that table, while D and trimming were read from the DNA. This sample holds around 260,000 clones; about 86% were observed only once. Of the sample, roughly 14% falls within the top ten clones.

Its CDR3 holds 15 amino acids, cysteine through phenylalanine. CDR3 DNA is the only sequence kept; it has 45 bases, read in frame from the first base. Looking up the germline V gene yields CDR1 SGHRS and CDR2 YFSETQ. The junction carries 13 bases between V and J, which are trimmed by 0 bases and 6 bases respectively. This receptor was obtained from a person in their 70s with COVID-19, enrolled during active disease. The rearranged chain carries TRBV5-1 and TRBJ2-1; the D gene is perhaps TRBD1, from 5 matching bases. Sequencing was performed on peripheral blood. The DNA is TGCGCCAGCAGCTTGGTTCAGGGTGGAGTCAATGAGCAGTTCTTC. This codes for CASSLVQGGVNEQFF.